A selection of T cell receptor beta chains follows, all from one sample in a study of T-cell memory formation after mild COVID-19. One entry per CDR3 protein, called by TCRdb with MiXCR from the 5' RACE reads. The sample lists approximately 450,000 distinct CDR3 sequences; 15% to 20% were seen once. Sequenced: PBMCs or a T cell subset sorted from them (not recorded which). The source of these receptors is an adult woman who had mild COVID-19 (a few samples of this study predate the infection). Cell type and time point are not known. Both conserved end residues are part of each CDR3. The D gene is left open where the match is weak. A clone size is listed for some rows: how often the clone was seen (once, few, many), or a class if it is expanded.

cdr3_aa cdr3_nt d_call j_call clone_size v_call
CASRQGAGWGETQYF TGTGCCAGCAGGCAGGGGGCAGGGTGGGGAGAGACCCAGTACTTC TRBD1 TRBJ2-5 . TRBV12-3/TRBV12-4
CASSLLSYRGGVYEQYF TGTGCCAGCAGCCTCTTATCCTACAGGGGGGGTGTCTACGAGCAGTACTTC . TRBJ2-7 few TRBV12-3/TRBV12-4
CSVRQGSTEAFF TGCAGCGTCAGACAGGGGAGCACTGAAGCTTTCTTT TRBD1 TRBJ1-1 . TRBV29-1
CASNLLPGKSTGYTF TGTGCCAGCAATCTACTCCCCGGGAAATCTACTGGCTACACCTTC . TRBJ1-2 few TRBV6-2/TRBV6-3
CASSLGASGSETQYF TGCGCCAGCAGCTTGGGGGCTAGCGGGAGTGAGACCCAGTACTTC TRBD2 TRBJ2-5 few TRBV5-1
CASSLAGGETGELFF TGTGCCAGCAGCTTAGCCGGAGGGGAAACCGGGGAGCTGTTTTTT . TRBJ2-2 many TRBV7-8
CASSLDGTGWGTEAFF TGCGCCAGCAGCTTGGACGGGACAGGGTGGGGAACTGAAGCTTTCTTT TRBD1 TRBJ1-1 few TRBV5-1
CASSGRLAGGSYEQYF TGCGCCAGCAGCGGCCGGCTAGCGGGAGGCTCCTACGAGCAGTACTTC TRBD2 TRBJ2-7 . TRBV5-1
CASSPRTSGSFKQYF TGTGCCAGCAGTCCCCGGACTAGCGGGAGTTTCAAGCAGTACTTC TRBD2 TRBJ2-7 many TRBV12-3/TRBV12-4
CAWSVYVSVGTEAFF TGTGCCTGGAGTGTATACGTCTCGGTGGGCACTGAAGCTTTCTTT . TRBJ1-1 few TRBV30
CASSLASEKLFF TGTGCCAGCAGCTTGGCTAGCGAAAAACTGTTTTTT . TRBJ1-4 . TRBV5-6
CASSVGRTGRGEQFF TGTGCCAGCAGCGTAGGTAGAACAGGTCGGGGTGAGCAGTTCTTC . TRBJ2-1 . TRBV9
CASSRSLAGADEQFF TGTGCCAGCAGCCGATCCTTAGCTGGGGCCGATGAGCAGTTCTTC . TRBJ2-1 many TRBV7-9
CASKTAGGGTDTQYF TGCGCCAGCAAGACAGCGGGAGGGGGCACAGATACGCAGTATTTT TRBD2 TRBJ2-3 . TRBV5-1
CSASSISLDTYEQYF TGCAGTGCTAGCAGCATCTCACTAGATACCTACGAGCAGTACTTC . TRBJ2-7 . TRBV20-1
CASSIGRYEQYF TGTGCCAGTAGTATTGGCCGATACGAGCAGTACTTC . TRBJ2-7 . TRBV19
CAWVDTEAFF TGTGCCTGGGTGGACACTGAAGCTTTCTTT . TRBJ1-1 few TRBV30
CASSFKTGTGDWDTQYF TGTGCCAGCAGCTTTAAGACCGGGACAGGGGATTGGGATACGCAGTATTTT TRBD1 TRBJ2-3 few TRBV7-8
CASSPPPPGTGEAFF TGTGCCAGCAGCCCTCCTCCCCCCGGGACAGGTGAAGCTTTCTTT TRBD1 TRBJ1-1 few TRBV5-4
CASSRQGALFHEQYF TGCGCCAGCAGCCGTCAGGGGGCTCTGTTCCACGAGCAGTACTTC TRBD1 TRBJ2-7 . TRBV5-1
CAWTRGNENIQYF TGTGCCTGGACGAGGGGGAATGAGAACATTCAGTACTTC . TRBJ2-4 . TRBV30
CASSTRGANVLTF TGTGCCAGCAGCACCAGGGGGGCCAACGTCCTGACTTTC . TRBJ2-6 . TRBV3-1
CASSEGLGYVNEQFF TGTGCCAGCAGCGAGGGACTAGGGTATGTTAATGAGCAGTTCTTC TRBD2 TRBJ2-1 . TRBV12-3/TRBV12-4
CASSYGSLRLSGGQTSTDTQYF TGTGCCAGCAGTTACGGCTCCCTGAGGCTTAGCGGGGGGCAGACTAGCACAGATACGCAGTATTTT TRBD2 TRBJ2-3 . TRBV6-6
CASRGTSYEQYF TGTGCCAGCAGAGGGACGAGTTACGAGCAGTACTTC . TRBJ2-7 many TRBV7-2
CASSASSGSHEQYF TGCGCCAGCAGCGCCTCTAGCGGGAGCCACGAGCAGTACTTC TRBD2 TRBJ2-7 few TRBV5-1
CASSPGVGQGLNNSPLHF TGTGCCAGCAGCCCGGGCGTGGGACAGGGCCTCAATAATTCACCCCTCCACTTT TRBD1 TRBJ1-6 . TRBV7-8
CASAKGEGTYEQYF TGTGCTAGTGCTAAGGGGGAGGGGACCTACGAGCAGTACTTC . TRBJ2-7 few TRBV12-5
CASSLVWLAGTSTGELFF TGTGCCAGCAGCTTAGTTTGGCTAGCGGGAACAAGCACCGGGGAGCTGTTTTTT TRBD2 TRBJ2-2 few TRBV7-2
CASSLSGRLYEQYF TGTGCCAGCAGCTTGTCGGGACGCCTATACGAGCAGTACTTC . TRBJ2-7 . TRBV5-6
CASSFIDRGRYEQYF TGCGCCAGCAGCTTTATCGACAGGGGTAGGTACGAGCAGTACTTC TRBD1 TRBJ2-7 few TRBV5-1
CASSLGGASHNQPQHF TGTGCCAGCAGCTTAGGCGGGGCCTCACACAATCAGCCCCAGCATTTT . TRBJ1-5 . TRBV7-2
CASSGTSLYNEQFF TGTGCCAGCTCCGGGACTTCACTCTACAATGAGCAGTTCTTC . TRBJ2-1 . TRBV5-6
CASSQAGAYSSYNEQFF TGTGCCAGCAGCCAAGCCGGGGCCTATAGCTCCTACAATGAGCAGTTCTTC . TRBJ2-1 . TRBV4-2
CASRNWASGDNEQFF TGCGCCAGCAGGAACTGGGCTAGCGGGGACAATGAGCAGTTCTTC TRBD2 TRBJ2-1 few TRBV4-1
CASRRTGQGSYEQYF TGTGCCAGCAGGCGTACAGGGCAAGGGTCCTACGAGCAGTACTTC . TRBJ2-7 . TRBV6-5
CSAMGQDYEQYF TGCAGCGCCATGGGACAGGACTACGAGCAGTACTTC TRBD1 TRBJ2-7 . TRBV29-1
CASSPPHPGLVALEQYF TGTGCCAGCAGCCCCCCACACCCCGGACTAGTAGCACTCGAGCAGTACTTC TRBD2 TRBJ2-7 . TRBV12-3/TRBV12-4
CASSHRGGLTYNEQFF TGTGCCAGCAGCCATCGGGGGGGCCTCACCTACAATGAGCAGTTCTTC TRBD2 TRBJ2-1 few TRBV3-1
CASSLGTGLIF TGTGCCAGCAGCCTCGGGACCGGCTTGATCTTC . TRBJ1-2 . TRBV7-2
CSFTGNTEAFF TGCAGTTTTACAGGGAACACTGAAGCTTTCTTT . TRBJ1-1 . TRBV29-1
CASSFGADKQYF TGCGCCAGCAGCTTTGGCGCTGACAAGCAGTACTTC . TRBJ2-7 . TRBV5-1
CASSPRGSNEQFF TGTGCCAGCAGCCCCAGGGGCTCCAATGAGCAGTTCTTC . TRBJ2-1 few TRBV7-2
CASSPPWAGLSQPQHF TGTGCCAGCTCACCACCGTGGGCTGGGTTGTCTCAGCCCCAGCATTTT . TRBJ1-5 . TRBV18
CASSEDRGWTGELFF TGTGCCAGCAGTGAAGACAGGGGATGGACCGGGGAGCTGTTTTTT TRBD1 TRBJ2-2 few TRBV25-1
CASSVKETQYF TGTGCCAGCAGTGTAAAGGAGACCCAGTACTTC . TRBJ2-5 . TRBV2
CASGQGRGEQFF TGTGCCAGCGGCCAGGGTCGTGGTGAGCAGTTCTTC . TRBJ2-1 few TRBV25-1
CASIKKGPQVGYGQFF TGTGCCAGCATCAAAAAGGGACCGCAAGTGGGTTATGGGCAGTTCTTC . TRBJ2-1 . TRBV2
CSAFGLAGRERADTQYF TGCAGTGCCTTTGGACTAGCGGGAAGGGAGAGGGCAGATACGCAGTATTTT TRBD2 TRBJ2-3 few TRBV20-1
CASSLYLEGAENEQFF TGTGCCAGCAGCTTATATCTTGAGGGGGCCGAAAATGAGCAGTTCTTC TRBD1 TRBJ2-1 few TRBV11-2
CASRSQGATDTQYF TGTGCCAGCAGATCCCAGGGGGCAACAGATACGCAGTATTTT TRBD1 TRBJ2-3 . TRBV27
CASSLNNLNTEAFF TGCGCCAGCAGCTTGAATAACTTGAACACTGAAGCTTTCTTT . TRBJ1-1 . TRBV5-1
CASSLSGQRGEKLFF TGTGCCAGCAGCTTATCGGGTCAGAGGGGTGAAAAACTGTTTTTT . TRBJ1-4 . TRBV7-3
CASSLTGLSGNEQFF TGTGCCAGCAGCTTAACGGGACTCTCTGGCAATGAGCAGTTCTTC . TRBJ2-1 . TRBV7-3
CASRISGRDTQYF TGTGCCAGCAGGATTTCTGGCAGAGATACGCAGTATTTT . TRBJ2-3 . TRBV12-3/TRBV12-4
CASSPAKSGLAGFIGNTGELFF TGCGCCAGCAGCCCGGCTAAATCGGGACTAGCGGGTTTCATCGGGAACACCGGGGAGCTGTTTTTT TRBD2 TRBJ2-2 many TRBV5-1
CASSYEGPNTEAFF TGCGCCAGCAGCTATGAGGGGCCGAACACTGAAGCTTTCTTT . TRBJ1-1 few TRBV5-1
CASSSSGTVAKNIQYF TGTGCCAGCAGCTCATCCGGGACAGTAGCCAAAAACATTCAGTACTTC TRBD1 TRBJ2-4 few TRBV5-4
CSAFRVGENGYTF TGCAGCGCTTTTAGGGTGGGGGAGAATGGCTACACCTTC . TRBJ1-2 few TRBV29-1
CASTGTSGGIQETQYF TGTGCCAGCACTGGGACTAGCGGGGGGATCCAAGAGACCCAGTACTTC TRBD2 TRBJ2-5 . TRBV12-3/TRBV12-4